The clone carrying this TCR beta chain was seen a handful of times. Its antigen is still unknown. Germline lookup yields CDR1 SGHTA and CDR2 FQGNSA. CDR3 length: 17 residues. Trimming left V 5 bases short and J 10 bases short, with 24 bases between. TCRdb reanalysed the 5' RACE reads using MiXCR and keeps one entry per CDR3 protein. The sample consists of under 250,000 distinct CDR3 sequences, roughly 10% of them appearing once. The data belong to a study of T-cell memory formation after mild COVID-19. Study-level background: For the most part, TCR clusters were specific to one donor. Points from the study as a whole: CD8+ contracting clones occupied EMRA, while CD4+ ones occupied mainly CM and EM.

The source is a man younger than 35 who had mild COVID-19 (a few samples of this study predate the infection). Cell type and time point are not known. This chain links TRBV7-2 with TRBJ1-6, with a tentative D call TRBD1 (6 bases). The sample comprised PBMCs or a T cell subset sorted from them (not recorded which). The CDR3 sequence: CASSQRGGAGAGSPLHF. As DNA, the CDR3 is TGTGCCAGCAGCCAAAGAGGGGGTGCAGGGGCCGGCTCACCCCTCCACTTT.